The 23 T cell receptor beta chains below all came from one sample that was sequenced in a study of T cell repertoires in cytomegalovirus infection. TCRdb re-analysed the reads in MiXCR, keeping a single row per CDR3 protein. The sample records around 630,000 distinct CDR3 sequences, 24% being singletons. The sequenced sample consisted of CD8+ T cells from PBMCs. These receptors all stem from a human donor in good health (CMV status not recorded). Some clones in this sample may be carry-over from other donors' samples.

V usage is TRBV29-1 and J usage is TRBJ2-3; D may be TRBD2 (5 bases). With 8 bases removed from V and 6 bases from J, the gap between germline ends came to 9 bases. The CDR3 loop spans 10 amino acids. Germline V gene data show CDR1 as SQVTM and CDR2 as ANQGSEA. CDR3: CSSWRDTQYF. In nucleotides, the CDR3 is TGCAGCTCCTGGAGGGATACGCAGTATTTT.

The chain is built from TRBV20-1 and TRBJ2-5; D uncertain. This CDR3 contains 17 residues. Trimming pared 3 bases from V and 2 bases from J, leaving 22 bases between. Germline V gene sequence: CDR1 DFQATT, CDR2 SNEGSKA (reference sequence). In DNA, the CDR3 is TGCAGTGCTAGTTTTTCGGCAGGTCGGGCCAATCAAGAGACCCAGTACTTC. This sequence encodes CSASFSAGRANQETQYF.

This clonotype was observed many times. V is TRBV7-3 and J is TRBJ1-4, with a possible D match to TRBD1 (6 bases). V lost 2 bases, J lost 4 bases, and 11 bases lay in between. Germline CDR1 is SGHTA and CDR2 is FQGTGA. CDR3 length: 15 residues. The CDR3, as DNA: TGTGCCAGCAGCTTAGGGGGAGGGGGTAATGAAAAACTGTTTTTT. It codes for CASSLGGGGNEKLFF.

In this sample, this clonotype turned up many times. The genes are TRBV2 and TRBJ1-1; TRBD1 aligns across 8 bases. Germline loops: CDR1 SNHLY, CDR2 FYNNEI. Losses at the gene ends were 10 bases for V and 2 bases for J; bases not matched to a gene: 24. The CDR3 covers 19 residues. The CDR3 nucleotides read TGTGCCACCCGAAGACTTTCCCGGGACAGGCAAAAATCAAACACTGAAGCTTTCTTT. Translation: CATRRLSRDRQKSNTEAFF.

The gene calls are TRBV28 and TRBJ2-3; D is possibly TRBD1 (6 bases). The CDR3 extends over 15 amino acids. Trimming took 3 bases from V and 0 from J, leaving 10 bases between them. Germline CDR1 MDHEN, CDR2 SYDVKM. CDR3 in DNA: TGTGCCAGCAGTTTCGGACAGACTAGCACAGATACGCAGTATTTT. Protein sequence: CASSFGQTSTDTQYF.

This clonotype occurred a few times. The V and J genes are TRBV7-8 and TRBJ2-6; the D is unclear. V was clipped by 7 bases and J by 3 bases, with 10 bases between them. The CDR3 length is 14 residues. CDR1 SGHVS and CDR2 FQNEAQ come from the germline V gene. The chain's CDR3 is CASIPYDGANVLTF. The CDR3 DNA reads TGTGCCAGCATCCCGTATGATGGGGCCAACGTCCTGACTTTC.

As for this clonotype: At one of its ends the junction is not consistent with the germline gene, which may arise from a read error. V usage is TRBV7-6 and J usage is TRBJ1-4; D is ambiguous. This CDR3 comprises 18 residues. The germline CDR1 and CDR2 sequences are SGHVS and FNYEAQ. Written as DNA, the CDR3 is TGTGCCAGCAGCCCGTGGGGTGCCGGGGAATCAACTAATGAAAAACTGATTTTT. Translation gives CASSPWGAGESTNEKLIF.

A few counts support this clonotype. V gene TRBV24-1 combines with J gene TRBJ2-3; D possibly corresponds to TRBD1 (5 bases). Trimming shortened V by 0 bases and J by 2 bases, and 8 bases separated the two germline ends. CDR1 is KGHDR and CDR2 is SFDVKD in the germline V gene. The CDR3 covers 15 residues. The CDR3 DNA reads TGTGCCACCAGTGATTTGGGACAATCCACAGATACGCAGTATTTT. Amino acid sequence: CATSDLGQSTDTQYF.

V gene TRBV12-3 or TRBV12-4 combines with J gene TRBJ1-1; no clear D. V lost 6 bases and J lost 3, with 14 bases in between. This CDR3 contains 14 residues. Here the CDR3 DNA reads TGTGCCAGCAGCCCCTTTGATTTGGACACTGAAGCTTTCTTT. Its translation is CASSPFDLDTEAFF.

This chain joins TRBV6-2 or TRBV6-3 and TRBJ2-1; 9 nucleotides line up with TRBD1. After removal of 5 bases from V and 5 bases from J, the junction contained 7 bases not matched to a gene. Looked up from germline, CDR1 is MNHEY and CDR2 is SVGEGT. The CDR3 covers 15 residues. The CDR3 protein is CASSQGQGQNNEQFF. The CDR3 coding sequence is TGTGCCAGCAGTCAGGGACAGGGACAGAACAATGAGCAGTTCTTC.

This clonotype occurred a few times. The CDR3, as DNA: TGTGCCAGCAGCCAAGATTTGGTACCCATCTCTGGAAACACCATATATTTT. This codes for CASSQDLVPISGNTIYF. This chain uses TRBV3-1 with TRBJ1-3; D uncertain. Trimming removed 0 bases from V and 0 bases from J, with 12 bases in between. Germline CDR1 and CDR2: LGHDT and YNNKEL (reference sequence). This CDR3 region has 17 residues.

J is TRBJ2-3 and V is TRBV24-1; D might be TRBD1 or TRBD2, each matching 5 bases. The CDR3 spans 13 residues. V dropped 12 bases and J dropped 2 bases, with 14 bases sitting between them. CDR1 is KGHDR and CDR2 is SFDVKD in the germline V gene. The CDR3 bases are TGTGCCTGCAGGGCGGAGGCCACAGATACGCAGTATTTT. Residues: CACRAEATDTQYF.

The genes are TRBV5-1 and TRBJ1-1; D gene unclear. CDR3 length: 14 residues. Germline lookup yields CDR1 SGHRS and CDR2 YFSETQ. V shed 0 bases and J shed 1 base, with 7 bases lying between them. The DNA for the CDR3 is TGCGCCAGCAGCTTGGGGGCGGAGAACACTGAAGCTTTCTTT. Translation gives CASSLGAENTEAFF.

This clonotype has only a few counts. This rearrangement joins TRBV6-2 or TRBV6-3 to TRBJ2-1; D is perhaps TRBD2 (6 bases). The V end was cut by 6 bases, the J end by 4 bases, with 13 bases between. Germline lookup yields CDR1 MNHEY and CDR2 SVGEGT. The CDR3 extends over 14 amino acids. CDR3 DNA: TGTGCCAGCAGCCCCGGGAGCAATTACAATGAGCAGTTCTTC. Its protein is CASSPGSNYNEQFF.

This rearrangement joins TRBV7-9 to TRBJ2-1, with TRBD2 identical over 9 bases. J was trimmed by 8 bases and V by 5 bases; bases with no gene match: 10. Germline lookup yields CDR1 SEHNR and CDR2 FQNEAQ (reference sequence). The CDR3 is 15 residues long. CDR3 DNA sequence: TGTGCCAGCAGCCCCCCTGGCGGGGGGGAGCATGAGCAGTTCTTC. Its translation is CASSPPGGGEHEQFF.

This clonotype was picked up many times. V gene TRBV12-3 or TRBV12-4 combines with J gene TRBJ2-3; D is perhaps TRBD1 or TRBD2 (5 bases each). The V gene lost 6 bases and the J gene lost 7 bases, with 11 bases spanning the gap. This CDR3 region has 12 residues. CDR3 in amino acids: CASSLGRHTQYF. In DNA, the CDR3 is TGTGCCAGCAGCCTGGGACGGCATACGCAGTATTTT.

This clonotype was observed once. A read error may explain this, as a much larger clone is one base away. The chain uses TRBV28 and TRBJ1-2; TRBD1 might be the D (6 bases). The germline CDR1 and CDR2 sequences are MDHEN and SYDVKM. The CDR3 is made up of 11 amino acids. In DNA form, the CDR3 reads TGTGTCAGCGGACAGAACTATGGCTACACCTTC. This gives the protein CVSGQNYGYTF.

The V call is TRBV6-2 or TRBV6-3, the J call TRBJ2-2; D perhaps matches TRBD2 (6 bases). Germline CDR1 reads MNHEY; CDR2 reads SVGEGT. The V end was cut by 6 bases, the J end by 5 bases, with 13 bases between. The CDR3 is 14 residues long. The CDR3 loop is CASSFSAGTGELFF. The CDR3 coding sequence is TGTGCCAGCAGCTTTAGCGCGGGGACCGGGGAGCTGTTTTTT.

In this sample, this clonotype turned up a few times. The chain uses TRBV29-1 and TRBJ1-1; D unresolved. Trimming removed 4 bases from V and 10 bases from J, with 13 bases in between. CDR3 size: 11 residues. Germline V gene data show CDR1 as SQVTM and CDR2 as ANQGSEA. The CDR3 protein is CSVASYFGAFF. The CDR3 DNA reads as TGCAGCGTTGCGTCGTACTTTGGAGCTTTCTTT.

In the case of this clonotype: The junction differs from germline at one of its ends, possibly a read error. This sequence joins TRBV28 and TRBJ1-1, with a tentative D call TRBD1 (5 bases). Per germline, CDR1 MDHEN and CDR2 SYDVKM. The CDR3 is 16 amino acids. CDR3 coding DNA: TGTGCCGGCAGTCTGTCCCCACCGGGGCCGAACACTGAAACTTTCTTT. Amino acids: CAGSLSPPGPNTETFF.

The chain recombines TRBV6-6 with TRBJ1-4; D is perhaps TRBD1 (6 bases). V gave up 2 bases and J gave up 8 bases, with 9 bases separating them. The CDR3 length is 13 residues. CDR1 is MNHNY and CDR2 is SVGAGI in the germline V gene (reference sequence). The CDR3: CASSYQGTEKLFF. CDR3 DNA sequence: TGTGCCAGCAGTTACCAGGGGACCGAAAAACTGTTTTTT.

This clonotype was found many times. The chain links TRBV7-6 to TRBJ1-5; D unresolved. Trimming pared 5 bases from V and 6 bases from J, leaving 14 bases between. The CDR3 covers 14 residues. Germline V gene lookup returns CDR1 SGHVS and CDR2 FNYEAQ. CDR3 loop: CASSPTEFGQPQHF. In nucleotides, the CDR3 is TGTGCCAGCAGCCCCACGGAATTTGGTCAGCCCCAGCATTTT.

The V and J genes are TRBV24-1 and TRBJ1-2, with D unclear. The CDR3 has 13 residues. Looked up from germline, CDR1 is KGHDR and CDR2 is SFDVKD. Trimming cost V 5 bases and J 8 bases, with 14 bases left between them. CDR3 protein: CATSASTRRGYTF. The CDR3 nucleotides are TGTGCCACCAGTGCCTCGACAAGGAGGGGCTACACCTTC.